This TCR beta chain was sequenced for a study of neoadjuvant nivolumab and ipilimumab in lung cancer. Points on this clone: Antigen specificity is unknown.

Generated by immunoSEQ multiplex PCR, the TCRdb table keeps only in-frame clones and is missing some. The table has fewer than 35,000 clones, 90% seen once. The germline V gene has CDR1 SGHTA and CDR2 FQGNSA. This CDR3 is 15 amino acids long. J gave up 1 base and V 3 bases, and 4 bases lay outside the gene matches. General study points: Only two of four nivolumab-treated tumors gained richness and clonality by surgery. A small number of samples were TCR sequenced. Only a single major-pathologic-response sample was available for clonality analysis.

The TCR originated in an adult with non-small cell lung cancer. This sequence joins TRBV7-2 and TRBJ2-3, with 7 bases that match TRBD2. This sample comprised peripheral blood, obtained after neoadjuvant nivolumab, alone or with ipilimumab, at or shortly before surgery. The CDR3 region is CASSLRRGGTDTQYF. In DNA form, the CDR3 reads TGTGCCAGCAGCTTGCGACGGGGGGGCACAGATACGCAGTATTTT.